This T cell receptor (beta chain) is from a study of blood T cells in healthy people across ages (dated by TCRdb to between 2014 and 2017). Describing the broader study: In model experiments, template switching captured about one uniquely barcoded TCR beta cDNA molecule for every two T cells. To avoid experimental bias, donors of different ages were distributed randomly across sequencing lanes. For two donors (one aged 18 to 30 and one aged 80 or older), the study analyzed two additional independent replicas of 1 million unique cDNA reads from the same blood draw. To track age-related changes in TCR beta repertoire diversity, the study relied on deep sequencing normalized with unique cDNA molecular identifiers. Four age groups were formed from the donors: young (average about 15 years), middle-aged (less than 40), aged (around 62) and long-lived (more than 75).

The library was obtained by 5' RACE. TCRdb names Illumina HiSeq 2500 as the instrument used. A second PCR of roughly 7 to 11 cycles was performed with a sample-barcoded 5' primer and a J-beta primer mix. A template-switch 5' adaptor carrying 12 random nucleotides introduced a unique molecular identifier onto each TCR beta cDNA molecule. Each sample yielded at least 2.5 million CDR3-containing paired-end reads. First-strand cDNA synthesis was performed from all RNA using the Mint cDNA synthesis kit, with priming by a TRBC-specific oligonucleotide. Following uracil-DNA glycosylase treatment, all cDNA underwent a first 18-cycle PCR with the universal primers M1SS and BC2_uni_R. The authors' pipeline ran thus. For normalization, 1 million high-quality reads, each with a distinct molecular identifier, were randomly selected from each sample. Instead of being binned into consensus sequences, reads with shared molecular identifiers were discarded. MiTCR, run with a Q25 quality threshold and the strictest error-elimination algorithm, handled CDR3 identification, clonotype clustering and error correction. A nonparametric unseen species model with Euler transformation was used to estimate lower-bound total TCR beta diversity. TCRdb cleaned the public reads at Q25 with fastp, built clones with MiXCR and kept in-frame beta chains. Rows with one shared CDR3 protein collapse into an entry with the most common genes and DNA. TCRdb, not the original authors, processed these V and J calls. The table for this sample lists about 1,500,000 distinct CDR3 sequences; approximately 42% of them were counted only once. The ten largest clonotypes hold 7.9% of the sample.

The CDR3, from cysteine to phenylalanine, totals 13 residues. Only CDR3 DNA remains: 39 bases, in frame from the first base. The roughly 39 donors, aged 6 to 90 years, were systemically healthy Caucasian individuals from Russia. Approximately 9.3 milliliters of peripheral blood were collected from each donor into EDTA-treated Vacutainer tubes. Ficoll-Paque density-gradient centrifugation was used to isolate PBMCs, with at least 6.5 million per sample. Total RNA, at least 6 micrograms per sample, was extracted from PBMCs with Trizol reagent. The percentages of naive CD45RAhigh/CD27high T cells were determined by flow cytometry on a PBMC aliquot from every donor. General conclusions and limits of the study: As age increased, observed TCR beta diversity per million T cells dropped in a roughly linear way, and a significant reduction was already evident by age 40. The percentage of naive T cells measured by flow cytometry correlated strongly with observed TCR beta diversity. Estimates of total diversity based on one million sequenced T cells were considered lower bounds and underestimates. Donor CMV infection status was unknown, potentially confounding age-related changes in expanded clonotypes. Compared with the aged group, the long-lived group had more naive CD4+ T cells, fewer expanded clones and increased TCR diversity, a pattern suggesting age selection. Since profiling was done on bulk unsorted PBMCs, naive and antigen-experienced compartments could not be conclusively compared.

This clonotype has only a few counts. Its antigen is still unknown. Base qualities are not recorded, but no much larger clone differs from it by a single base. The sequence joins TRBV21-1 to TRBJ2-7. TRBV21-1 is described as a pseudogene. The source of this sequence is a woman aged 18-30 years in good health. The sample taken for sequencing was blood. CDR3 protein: CASSKVSSYEQYF. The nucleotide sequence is TGTGCCAGCAGCAAAGTTAGTTCCTACGAGCAGTACTTC.